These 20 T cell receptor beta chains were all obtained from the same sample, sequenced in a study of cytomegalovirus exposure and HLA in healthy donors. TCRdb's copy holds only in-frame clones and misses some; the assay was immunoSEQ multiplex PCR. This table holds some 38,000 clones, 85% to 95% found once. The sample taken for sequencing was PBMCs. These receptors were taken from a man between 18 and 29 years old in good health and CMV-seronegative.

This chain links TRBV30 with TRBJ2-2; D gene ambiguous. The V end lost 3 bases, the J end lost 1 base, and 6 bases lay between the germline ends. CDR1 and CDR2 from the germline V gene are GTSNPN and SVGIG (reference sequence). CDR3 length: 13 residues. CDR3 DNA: TGTGCCTGGAGGGGCAGGAACACCGGGGAGCTGTTTTTT. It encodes CAWRGRNTGELFF.

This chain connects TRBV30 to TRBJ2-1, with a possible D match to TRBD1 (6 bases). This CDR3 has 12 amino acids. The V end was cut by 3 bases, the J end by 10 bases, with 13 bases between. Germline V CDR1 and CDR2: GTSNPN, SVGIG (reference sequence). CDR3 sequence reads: CAWSNRVGEQFF. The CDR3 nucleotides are TGTGCCTGGAGCAACAGGGTGGGGGAGCAGTTCTTC.

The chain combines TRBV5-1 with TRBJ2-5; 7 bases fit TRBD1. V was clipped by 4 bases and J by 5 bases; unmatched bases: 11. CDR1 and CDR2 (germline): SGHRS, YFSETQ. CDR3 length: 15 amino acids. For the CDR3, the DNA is TGCGCCAGCAGCCCCGGCGTCGGCAGGGGGGAGACCCAGTACTTC. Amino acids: CASSPGVGRGETQYF. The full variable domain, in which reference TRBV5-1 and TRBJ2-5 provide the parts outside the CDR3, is KAGVTQTPRYLIKTRGQQVTLSCSPISGHRSVSWYQQTPGQGLQFLFEYFSETQRNKGNFPGRFSGRQFSNSRSEMNVSTLELGDSALYLCASSPGVGRGETQYFGPGTRLLVL.

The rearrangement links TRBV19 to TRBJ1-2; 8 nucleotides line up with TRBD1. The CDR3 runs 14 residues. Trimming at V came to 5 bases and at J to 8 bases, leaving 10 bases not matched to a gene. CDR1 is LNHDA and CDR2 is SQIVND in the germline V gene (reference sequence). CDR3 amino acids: CASSFPDRGWGYTF. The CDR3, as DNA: TGTGCCAGTAGTTTCCCCGACAGGGGTTGGGGCTACACCTTC.

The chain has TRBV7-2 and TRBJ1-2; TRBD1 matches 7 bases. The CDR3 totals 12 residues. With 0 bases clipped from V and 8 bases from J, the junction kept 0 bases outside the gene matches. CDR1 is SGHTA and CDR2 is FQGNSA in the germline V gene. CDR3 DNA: TGTGCCAGCAGCTTAGCAGGGGGCGGCTACACCTTC. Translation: CASSLAGGGYTF.

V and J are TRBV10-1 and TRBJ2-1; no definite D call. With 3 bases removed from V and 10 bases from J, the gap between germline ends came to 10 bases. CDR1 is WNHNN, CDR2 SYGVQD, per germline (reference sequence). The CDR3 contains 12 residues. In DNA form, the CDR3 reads TGCGCCAGCAGTGACCGACTTGGAGAGCAGTTCTTC. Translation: CASSDRLGEQFF.

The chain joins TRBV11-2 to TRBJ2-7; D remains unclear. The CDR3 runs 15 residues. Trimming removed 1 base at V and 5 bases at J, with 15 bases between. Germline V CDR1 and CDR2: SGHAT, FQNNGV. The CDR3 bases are TGTGCCAGCAGCTTAGGGAGAGATTGGTCCCACGAGCAGTACTTC. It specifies CASSLGRDWSHEQYF.

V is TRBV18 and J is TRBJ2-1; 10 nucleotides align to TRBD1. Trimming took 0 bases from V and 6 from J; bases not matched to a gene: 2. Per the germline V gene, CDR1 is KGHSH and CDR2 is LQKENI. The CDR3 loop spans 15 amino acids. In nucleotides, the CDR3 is TGTGCCAGCTCACCACCCGGACAGGGGGGCAATGAGCAGTTCTTC. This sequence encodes CASSPPGQGGNEQFF.

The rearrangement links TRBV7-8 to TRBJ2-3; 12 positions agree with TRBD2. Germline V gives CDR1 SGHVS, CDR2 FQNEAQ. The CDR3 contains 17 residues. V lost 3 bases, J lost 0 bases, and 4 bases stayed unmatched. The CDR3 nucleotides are TGTGCCAGCAGCTTGACTAGCGGGGGCCCCAGCACAGATACGCAGTATTTT. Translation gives CASSLTSGGPSTDTQYF.

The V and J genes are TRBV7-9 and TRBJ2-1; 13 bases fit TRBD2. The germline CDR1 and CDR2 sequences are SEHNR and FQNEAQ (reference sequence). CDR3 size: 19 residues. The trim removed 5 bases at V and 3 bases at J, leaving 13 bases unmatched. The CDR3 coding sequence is TGTGCCAGCAGCCTCACCGGACTAGCGGGAGTGGGCCTCTACAATGAGCAGTTCTTC. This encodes CASSLTGLAGVGLYNEQFF. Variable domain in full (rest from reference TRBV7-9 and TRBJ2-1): DTGVSQNPRHKITKRGQNVTFRCDPISEHNRLYWYRQTLGQGPEFLTYFQNEAQLEKSRLLSDRFSAERPKGSFSTLEIQRTEQGDSAMYLCASSLTGLAGVGLYNEQFFGPGTRLTVL.

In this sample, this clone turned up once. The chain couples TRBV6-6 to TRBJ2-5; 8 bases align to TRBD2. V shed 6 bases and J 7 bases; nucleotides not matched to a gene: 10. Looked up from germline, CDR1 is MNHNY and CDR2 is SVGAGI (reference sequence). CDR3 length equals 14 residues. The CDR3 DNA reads TGTGCCAGCAGAACGGGGGGGCGCTTAGGGACCCAGTACTTC. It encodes CASRTGGRLGTQYF.

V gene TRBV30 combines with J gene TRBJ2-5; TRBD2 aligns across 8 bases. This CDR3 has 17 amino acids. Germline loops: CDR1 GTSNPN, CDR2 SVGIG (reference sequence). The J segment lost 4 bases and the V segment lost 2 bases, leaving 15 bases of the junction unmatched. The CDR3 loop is CAWSQGLVGAQGETQYF. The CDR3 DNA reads TGTGCCTGGAGTCAGGGACTAGTGGGGGCTCAGGGAGAGACCCAGTACTTC.

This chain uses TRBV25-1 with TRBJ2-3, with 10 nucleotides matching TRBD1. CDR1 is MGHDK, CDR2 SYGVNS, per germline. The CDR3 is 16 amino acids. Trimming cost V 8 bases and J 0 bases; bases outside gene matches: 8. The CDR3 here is CASPFGQGGSTDTQYF. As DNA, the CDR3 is TGTGCCAGCCCCTTCGGACAGGGGGGTAGCACAGATACGCAGTATTTT.

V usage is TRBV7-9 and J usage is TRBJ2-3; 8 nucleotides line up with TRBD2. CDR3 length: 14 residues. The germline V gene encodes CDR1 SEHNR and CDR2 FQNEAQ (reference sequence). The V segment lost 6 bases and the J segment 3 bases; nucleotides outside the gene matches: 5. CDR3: CASSGGLVTDTQYF. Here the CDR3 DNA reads TGTGCCAGCAGTGGGGGACTAGTAACAGATACGCAGTATTTT.

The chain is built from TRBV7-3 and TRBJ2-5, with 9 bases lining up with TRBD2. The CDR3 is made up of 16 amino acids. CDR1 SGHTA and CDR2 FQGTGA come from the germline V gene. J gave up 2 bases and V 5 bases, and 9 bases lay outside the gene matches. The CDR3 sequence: CASSRSGAGGQETQYF. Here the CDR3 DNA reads TGTGCCAGCAGCCGAAGTGGGGCGGGGGGGCAAGAGACCCAGTACTTC.

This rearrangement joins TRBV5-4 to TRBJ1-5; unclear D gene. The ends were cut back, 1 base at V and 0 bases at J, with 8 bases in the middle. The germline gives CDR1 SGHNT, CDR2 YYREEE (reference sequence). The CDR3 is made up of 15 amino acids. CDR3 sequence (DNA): TGTGCCAGCAGCTTGAGCCCCTATAGCAATCAGCCCCAGCATTTT. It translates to CASSLSPYSNQPQHF.

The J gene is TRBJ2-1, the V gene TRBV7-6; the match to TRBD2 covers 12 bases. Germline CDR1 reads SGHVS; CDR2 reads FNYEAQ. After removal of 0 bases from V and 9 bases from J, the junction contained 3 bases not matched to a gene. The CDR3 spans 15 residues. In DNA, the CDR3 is TGTGCCAGCAGCTTAGCGACTAGCGGGAGAGGTGAGCAGTTCTTC. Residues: CASSLATSGRGEQFF.

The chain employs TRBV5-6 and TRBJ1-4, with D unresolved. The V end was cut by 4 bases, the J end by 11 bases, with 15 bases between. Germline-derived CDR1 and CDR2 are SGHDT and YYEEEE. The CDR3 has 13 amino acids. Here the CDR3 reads CASSPGAEQKLFF. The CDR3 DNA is TGTGCCAGCAGCCCGGGTGCGGAGCAGAAACTGTTTTTT.

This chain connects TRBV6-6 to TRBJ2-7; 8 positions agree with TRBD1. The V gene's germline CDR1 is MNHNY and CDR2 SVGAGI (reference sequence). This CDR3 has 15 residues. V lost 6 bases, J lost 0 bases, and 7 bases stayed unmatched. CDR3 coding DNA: TGTGCCAGCAGGTCCTGGGACAGGAGCTCCTACGAGCAGTACTTC. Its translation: CASRSWDRSSYEQYF.

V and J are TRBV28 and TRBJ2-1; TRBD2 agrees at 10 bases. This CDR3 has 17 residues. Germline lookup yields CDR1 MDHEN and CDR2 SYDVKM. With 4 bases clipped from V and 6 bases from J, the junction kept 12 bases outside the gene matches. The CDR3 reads CASSSFHLAGVSNEQFF. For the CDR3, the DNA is TGTGCCAGCAGTTCCTTCCACCTAGCGGGAGTATCCAATGAGCAGTTCTTC.